In this sample, the clone carrying this T cell receptor (beta chain) turned up a few times. Its target is unknown. These data come from a study of blood T cells in healthy people across ages. General study findings and limits: Per million T cells, TCR beta diversity dropped roughly linearly as age increased. A strong correlation between TCR beta diversity and naive T cell percentage was seen. Diversity was estimated from one million T cells, and these estimates were considered underestimates.

Through a sample-barcoded 5' primer and a J-beta primer mix, a second PCR was run for roughly 6 to 12 cycles. TCRdb re-called the 5' RACE reads through MiXCR, storing one row per CDR3 protein. The sample lists 850,000 to 1,000,000 distinct CDR3 sequences; around 49% were seen once. Approximately 9.7 milliliters was the volume of peripheral blood drawn from each donor. Germline CDR1 and CDR2: SGHDT and YYEEEE. CDR3 length: 14 residues. The V and J genes are TRBV5-6 and TRBJ2-4, with D tentatively TRBD1 or TRBD2 (5 bases each). The closer fit of TRBJ2-5 to the DNA end suggests the J call may be wrong. Sequencing input: blood. This receptor was obtained from a man between 25 and 39 years old in good health. The CDR3 DNA reads TGTGCCAGCAGCTGGGGGACGGTCCAAGAGACCCAGTACTTC. As protein: CASSWGTVQETQYF.